The 4 T cell receptor beta chains below were found in one sample sequenced in a study of beta chain features in type 1 diabetes. The investigators reverse transcribed all of the isolated RNA, so they sequenced expressed TCRB transcripts. Sequenced by immunoSEQ multiplex PCR; TCRdb stores in-frame clones only, minus some. This table holds 810,000 or so clones, under 20% found once. Sequenced material: naive CD4+ T cells from blood. These receptors all stem from a young woman in good health.

The V and J genes are TRBV5-6 and TRBJ1-2; 12 bases agree with TRBD1. Germline V gene sequence: CDR1 SGHDT, CDR2 YYEEEE. The CDR3 runs 14 residues. V was pared by 4 bases and J by 4 bases, with 2 bases of the junction left unmatched. Here the CDR3 DNA reads TGTGCCAGCAGCCGGGACAGGGGGCCCTATGGCTACACCTTC. The encoded protein is CASSRDRGPYGYTF.

The V call is TRBV13, the J call TRBJ2-7; D perhaps matches TRBD2 (6 bases). Per the germline V gene, CDR1 is PRHDT and CDR2 is FYEKMQ (reference sequence). The V end was cut by 4 bases, the J end by 1 base, with 14 bases between. This CDR3 region has 15 residues. The CDR3 sequence: CASSSGLTRSYEQYF. DNA for the CDR3: TGTGCCAGCAGCTCCGGACTAACTAGATCCTACGAGCAGTACTTC.

Comments on this clone: A much larger clone lies one base from this, so it may be a read error. J is TRBJ2-1 and V is TRBV7-9, with no clear D. CDR3 length equals 11 residues. Per the germline V gene, CDR1 is SEHNR and CDR2 is FQNEAQ (reference sequence). Here the CDR3 reads CASSSNNEQFF. For the CDR3, the DNA is TGTGCCAGCAGCTCCAACAATGAGCAGTTCTTC. Combining the CDR3 with reference TRBV7-9 and TRBJ2-1 gives the whole variable domain DTGVSQNPRHKITKRGQNVTFRCDPISEHNRLYWYRQTLGQGPEFLTYFQNEAQLEKSRLLSDRFSAERPKGSFSTLEIQRTEQGDSAMYLCASSSNNEQFFGPGTRLTVL.

The J gene is TRBJ1-1, the V gene TRBV7-2; D is ambiguous. Trimming took off 2 bases at V and 12 bases at J, with 13 bases between the two ends. CDR1 is SGHTA and CDR2 is FQGNSA in the germline V gene. CDR3 length equals 12 residues. Here the CDR3 DNA reads TGTGCCAGCAGCTTAAAGGCCATTCCTCCTTTCTTT. Protein product: CASSLKAIPPFF.